This T cell receptor beta chain emerged from a study of human T cells and chemical hapten exposure. Study-level points and caveats: TCRs above 1 in 1000 frequency did not change with DPC sensitization. Because they had alopecia, donors may respond immunologically unlike healthy people.

The trim removed 6 bases at V and 1 base at J, leaving 2 bases unmatched. Germline loops: CDR1 SNHLY, CDR2 FYNNEI. This CDR3 has 15 amino acids. Comment on this clonotype: The antigen remains unidentified.

TCRdb used MiXCR to reprocess the RACE reads, holding one entry per CDR3 protein. Among some 190,000 distinct CDR3 sequences listed, about a fifth were seen once. As for time point: patch test 1, 2 weeks after DPC sensitization. The treatment denotes: therapeutic diphenylcyclopropenone sensitization with weekly scalp DPC. Only after blood had been drawn was each patch test applied. The sequence derives from a woman in her fifties or sixties with alopecia areata. Some clones in this sample may be carry-over from other donors' samples. Sequencing was performed on whole blood, taken in connection with sensitization to the hapten diphenylcyclopropenone (DPC). This chain uses TRBV2 with TRBJ2-1; 11 bases are shared with TRBD2. CDR3 DNA: TGTGCCAGCAGCACTAGCGGGAGATCCTACAATGAGCAGTTCTTC. Translation: CASSTSGRSYNEQFF.